This T cell receptor (beta chain) emerged from a study of metastatic and nonmetastatic thyroid tumors. The overall study: Repertoires were compared across blood and tumor or nodule tissue from malignant and benign thyroid patients.

No treatment of any kind had been given to any patient before thyroid surgery. The CDR3 consists of 15 residues. Germline assignment: CDR1 SGHNT and CDR2 YENEEA. Trimming cost V 4 bases and J 7 bases; bases outside gene matches: 7. Overall study findings and caveats: It was reportedly found that TCR beta diversity was significantly higher in malignant thyroid tumors than in benign nodules, a difference seen in both blood and tumor samples.

Methods used by the authors: Differences in CDR3 between clinicopathological groups were drawn on to build a classifier intended to discriminate distant-metastatic papillary thyroid cancer patients. TCRdb ran MiXCR on the PCR reads. V and J calls and clone size were set by TCRdb, not the authors. Among tens of thousands of clones, 25% were seen once, and the ten largest hold about 8.9%. To note about this clone: The antigen is undetermined. The same CDR3 arises from other DNA sequences in this sample as well.

The chain carries TRBV11-3 and TRBJ2-7; TRBD2 aligns across 13 bases. The sequencing sample was made of blood. The origin of this receptor is a female donor with papillary thyroid cancer or a benign thyroid nodule (not recorded which). Some clones in this sample may be carry-over from other donors' samples. The CDR3 protein is CASSSRLAGGGEQYF. The CDR3 DNA reads as TGTGCCAGCAGCTCACGACTAGCGGGAGGAGGTGAGCAGTACTTC.